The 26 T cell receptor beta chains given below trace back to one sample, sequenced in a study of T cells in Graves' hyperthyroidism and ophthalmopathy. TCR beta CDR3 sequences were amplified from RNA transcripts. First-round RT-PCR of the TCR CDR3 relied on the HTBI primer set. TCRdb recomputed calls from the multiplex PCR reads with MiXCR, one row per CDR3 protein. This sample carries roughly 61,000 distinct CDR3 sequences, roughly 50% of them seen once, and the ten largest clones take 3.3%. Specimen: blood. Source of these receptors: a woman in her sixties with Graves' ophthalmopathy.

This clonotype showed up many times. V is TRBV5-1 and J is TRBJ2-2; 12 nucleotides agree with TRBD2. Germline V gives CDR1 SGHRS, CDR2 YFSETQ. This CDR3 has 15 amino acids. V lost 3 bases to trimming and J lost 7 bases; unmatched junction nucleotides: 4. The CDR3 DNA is TGCGCCAGCAGCTCTAGCGGGAGGGCCGGCGGGGAGCTGTTTTTT. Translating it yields CASSSSGRAGGELFF.

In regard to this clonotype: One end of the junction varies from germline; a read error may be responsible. CDR3 nucleotides: TGTGCCAGCAGCGTTTCGGACAGGGCGTCTGAAAACCTGTTTTTT. Translation gives CASSVSDRASENLFF. The chain carries TRBV9 and TRBJ1-4, with 8 bases aligning to TRBD1. This CDR3 has 15 amino acids. Per the germline V gene, CDR1 is SGDLS and CDR2 is YYNGEE.

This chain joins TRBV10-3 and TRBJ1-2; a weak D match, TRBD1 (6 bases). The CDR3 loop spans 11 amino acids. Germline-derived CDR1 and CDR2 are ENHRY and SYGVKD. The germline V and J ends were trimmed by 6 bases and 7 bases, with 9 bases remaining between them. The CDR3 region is CAISLGGGYTF. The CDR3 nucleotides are TGTGCCATCAGCCTAGGGGGTGGCTACACCTTC.

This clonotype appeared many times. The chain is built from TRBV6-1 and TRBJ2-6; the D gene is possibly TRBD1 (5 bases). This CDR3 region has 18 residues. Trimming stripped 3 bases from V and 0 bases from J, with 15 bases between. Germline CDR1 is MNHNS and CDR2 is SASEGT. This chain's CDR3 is CASSDERGSGSGANVLTF. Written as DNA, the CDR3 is TGTGCCAGCAGTGATGAAAGGGGCTCGGGCTCTGGGGCCAACGTCCTGACTTTC.

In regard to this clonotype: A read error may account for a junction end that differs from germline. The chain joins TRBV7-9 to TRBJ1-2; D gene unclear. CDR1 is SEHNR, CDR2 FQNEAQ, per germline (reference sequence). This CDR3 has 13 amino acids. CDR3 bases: TGCGCCAGCAGCCAGGCAGGTGATAGCGGCTACACCTTC. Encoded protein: CASSQAGDSGYTF. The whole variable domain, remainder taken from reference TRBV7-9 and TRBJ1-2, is DTGVSQNPRHKITKRGQNVTFRCDPISEHNRLYWYRQTLGQGPEFLTYFQNEAQLEKSRLLSDRFSAERPKGSFSTLEIQRTEQGDSAMYLCASSQAGDSGYTFGSGTRLTVV.

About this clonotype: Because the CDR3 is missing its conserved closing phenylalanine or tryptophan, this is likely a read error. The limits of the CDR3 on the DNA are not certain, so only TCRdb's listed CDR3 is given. The CDR3 loop reads CSASYGGNT. The gene calls are TRBV20-1 and TRBJ2-7. Counting both end residues, the CDR3 totals 9 amino acids. Germline V gene sequence: CDR1 DFQATT, CDR2 SNEGSKA (reference sequence).

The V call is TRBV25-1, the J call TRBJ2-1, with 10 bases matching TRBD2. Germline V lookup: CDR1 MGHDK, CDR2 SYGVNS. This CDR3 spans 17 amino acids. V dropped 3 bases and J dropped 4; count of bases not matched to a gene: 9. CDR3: CASSDTGTSVLYNEQFF. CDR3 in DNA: TGTGCCAGCAGTGACACCGGGACTAGCGTACTTTACAATGAGCAGTTCTTC.

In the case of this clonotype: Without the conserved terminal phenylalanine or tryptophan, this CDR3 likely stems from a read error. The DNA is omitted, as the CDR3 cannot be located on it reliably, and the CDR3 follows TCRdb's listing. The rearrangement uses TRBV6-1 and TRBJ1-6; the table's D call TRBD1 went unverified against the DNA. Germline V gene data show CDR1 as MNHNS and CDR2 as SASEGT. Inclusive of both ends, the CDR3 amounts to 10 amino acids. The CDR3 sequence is CASSRMTGSS.

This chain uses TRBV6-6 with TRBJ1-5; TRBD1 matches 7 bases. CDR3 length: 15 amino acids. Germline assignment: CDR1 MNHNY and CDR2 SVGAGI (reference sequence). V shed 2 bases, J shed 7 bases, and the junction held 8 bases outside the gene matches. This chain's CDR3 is CASSYVSGTAQPQHF. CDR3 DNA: TGTGCCAGCAGTTACGTGTCCGGGACAGCACAGCCCCAGCATTTT.

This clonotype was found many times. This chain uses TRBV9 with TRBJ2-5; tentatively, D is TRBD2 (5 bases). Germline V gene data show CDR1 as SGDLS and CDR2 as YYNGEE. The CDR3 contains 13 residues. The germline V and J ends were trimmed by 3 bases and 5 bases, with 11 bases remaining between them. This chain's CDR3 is CASSGGPRETQYF. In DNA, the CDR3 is TGTGCCAGCAGCGGAGGGCCGAGGGAGACCCAGTACTTC.

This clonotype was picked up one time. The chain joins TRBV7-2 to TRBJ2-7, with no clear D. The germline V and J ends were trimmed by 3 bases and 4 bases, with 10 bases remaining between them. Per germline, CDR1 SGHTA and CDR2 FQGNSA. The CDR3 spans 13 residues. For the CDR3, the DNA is TGTGCCAGCAGCTTTCCGGGCAGGTACGAGCAGTACTTC. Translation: CASSFPGRYEQYF.

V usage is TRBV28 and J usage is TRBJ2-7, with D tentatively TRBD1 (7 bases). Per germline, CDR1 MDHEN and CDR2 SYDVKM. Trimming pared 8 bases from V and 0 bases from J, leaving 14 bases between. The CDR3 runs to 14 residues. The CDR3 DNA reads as TGTGCCAGCCAGGGGGGCAGGCTCTCCTACGAGCAGTACTTC. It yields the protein CASQGGRLSYEQYF.

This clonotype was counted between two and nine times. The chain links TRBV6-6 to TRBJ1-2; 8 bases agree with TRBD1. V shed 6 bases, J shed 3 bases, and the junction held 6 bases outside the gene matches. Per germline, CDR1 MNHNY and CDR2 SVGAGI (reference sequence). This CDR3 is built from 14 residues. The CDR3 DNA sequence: TGTGCCAGCAGCGACACAGGGGGAGACTATGGCTACACCTTC. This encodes CASSDTGGDYGYTF.

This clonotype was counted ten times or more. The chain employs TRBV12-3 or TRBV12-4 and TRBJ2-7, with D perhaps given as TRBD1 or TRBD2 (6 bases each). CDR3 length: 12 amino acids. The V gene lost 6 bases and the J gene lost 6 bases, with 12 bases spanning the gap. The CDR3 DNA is TGTGCCAGCAGGTCACAGGGAGGCGAGCAGTACTTC. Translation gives CASRSQGGEQYF.

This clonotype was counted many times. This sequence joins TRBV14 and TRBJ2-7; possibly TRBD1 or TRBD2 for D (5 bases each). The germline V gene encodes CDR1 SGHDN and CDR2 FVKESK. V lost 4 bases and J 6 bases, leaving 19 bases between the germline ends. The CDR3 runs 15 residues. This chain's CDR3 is CASSPARGPWVEQYF. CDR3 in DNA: TGTGCCAGCAGCCCCGCCCGGGGACCCTGGGTCGAGCAGTACTTC.

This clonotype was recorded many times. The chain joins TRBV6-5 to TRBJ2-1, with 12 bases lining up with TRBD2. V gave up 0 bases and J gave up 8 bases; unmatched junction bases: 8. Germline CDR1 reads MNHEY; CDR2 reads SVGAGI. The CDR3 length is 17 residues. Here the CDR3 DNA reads TGTGCCAGCAGTTACTCTACCCTAGCGGGAGGGCGACATGAGCAGTTCTTC. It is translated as CASSYSTLAGGRHEQFF.

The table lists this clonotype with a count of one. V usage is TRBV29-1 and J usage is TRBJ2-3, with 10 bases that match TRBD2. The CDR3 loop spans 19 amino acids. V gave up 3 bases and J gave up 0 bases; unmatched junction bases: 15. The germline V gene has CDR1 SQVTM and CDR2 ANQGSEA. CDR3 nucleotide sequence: TGCAGCGTTGAGGACCCCGGGTCTAGCGGGGGACCTAGCACAGATACGCAGTATTTT. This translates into CSVEDPGSSGGPSTDTQYF.

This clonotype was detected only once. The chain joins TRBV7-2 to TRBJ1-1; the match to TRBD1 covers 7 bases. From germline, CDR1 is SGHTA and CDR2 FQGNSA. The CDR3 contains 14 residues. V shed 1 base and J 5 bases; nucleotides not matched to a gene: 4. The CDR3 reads CASSLVTGWTEAFF. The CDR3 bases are TGTGCCAGCAGCTTAGTGACAGGGTGGACTGAAGCTTTCTTT.

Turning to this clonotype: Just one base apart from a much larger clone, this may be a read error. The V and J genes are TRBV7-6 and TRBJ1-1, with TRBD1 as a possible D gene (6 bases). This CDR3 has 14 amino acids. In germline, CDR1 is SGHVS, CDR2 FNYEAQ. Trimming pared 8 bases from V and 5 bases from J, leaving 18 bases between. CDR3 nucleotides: TGTGCCAGCGGGACAAGGGGGGGGGGGACTGAAGCTTTCTTT. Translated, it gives CASGTRGGGTEAFF.

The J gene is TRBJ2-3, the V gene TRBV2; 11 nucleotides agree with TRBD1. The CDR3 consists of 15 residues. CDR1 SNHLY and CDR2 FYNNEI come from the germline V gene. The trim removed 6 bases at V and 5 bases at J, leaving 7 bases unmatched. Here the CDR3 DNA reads TGTGCCAGCAGGGACAGGGGGCAGGGGATAGATACGCAGTATTTT. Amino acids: CASRDRGQGIDTQYF.

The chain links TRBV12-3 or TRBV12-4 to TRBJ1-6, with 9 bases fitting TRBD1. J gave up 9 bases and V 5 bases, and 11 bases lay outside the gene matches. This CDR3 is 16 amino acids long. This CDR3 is CASSIETGQGFSPLHF. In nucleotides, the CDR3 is TGTGCCAGCAGTATTGAGACGGGACAGGGTTTTTCACCCCTCCACTTT.

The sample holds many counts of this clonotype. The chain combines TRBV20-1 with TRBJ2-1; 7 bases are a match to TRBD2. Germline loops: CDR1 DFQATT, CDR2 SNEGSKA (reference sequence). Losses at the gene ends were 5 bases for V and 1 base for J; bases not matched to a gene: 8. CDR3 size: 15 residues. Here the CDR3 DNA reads TGCAGTGCTTCCTCCTGGCGGGGGTCCTACAATGAGCAGTTCTTC. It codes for CSASSWRGSYNEQFF.

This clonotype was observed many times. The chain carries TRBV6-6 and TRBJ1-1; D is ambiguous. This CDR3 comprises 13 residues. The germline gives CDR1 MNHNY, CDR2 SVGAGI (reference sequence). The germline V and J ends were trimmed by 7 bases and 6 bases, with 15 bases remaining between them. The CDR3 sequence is CASNMKREAEAFF. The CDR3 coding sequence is TGTGCCAGCAATATGAAGAGGGAAGCTGAAGCTTTCTTT.

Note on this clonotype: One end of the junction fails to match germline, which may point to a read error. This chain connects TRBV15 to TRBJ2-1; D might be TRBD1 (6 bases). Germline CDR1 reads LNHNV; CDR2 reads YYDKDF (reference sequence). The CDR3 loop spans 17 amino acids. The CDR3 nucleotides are TGTGCCGCCAGCAGAGACCTCGAGGCGGTAGGGGGCAATGAGCAGTTCTTC. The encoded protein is CAASRDLEAVGGNEQFF.

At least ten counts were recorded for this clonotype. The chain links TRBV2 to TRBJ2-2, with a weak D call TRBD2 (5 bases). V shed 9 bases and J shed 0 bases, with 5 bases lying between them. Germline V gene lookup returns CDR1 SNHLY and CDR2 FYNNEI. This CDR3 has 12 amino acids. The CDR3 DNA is TGTGCCAGGGGAGCGAACACCGGGGAGCTGTTTTTT. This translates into CARGANTGELFF.

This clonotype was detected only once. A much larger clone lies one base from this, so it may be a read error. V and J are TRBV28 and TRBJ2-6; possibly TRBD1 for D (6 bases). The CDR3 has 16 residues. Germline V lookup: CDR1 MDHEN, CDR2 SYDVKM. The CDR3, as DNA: TGTGCCAGCAGCCCATTCCAGGGGTCTGAGGCCAACGTCCTGACTTTC. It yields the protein CASSPFQGSEANVLTF.